One sample yielded the 15 T cell receptor beta chains listed below, sequenced in a study of T cell responses to AZD1222 COVID-19 vaccine. The protocol was immunoSEQ multiplex PCR, while the TCRdb copy is restricted to in-frame clones and leaves out a portion. The table shows 150,000 or so clones, with approximately 92% occurring only once. Source: peripheral blood, taken 28 days after the second AZD1222 dose. The receptor source for this set is an adult who received the AZD1222 COVID-19 vaccine.

The V and J genes are TRBV27 and TRBJ2-1, with 8 positions matching TRBD2. The germline CDR1 and CDR2 sequences are MNHEY and SMNVEV (reference sequence). CDR3 size: 15 residues. Losses at the gene ends were 0 bases for V and 7 bases for J; bases not matched to a gene: 5. CDR3 DNA sequence: TGTGCCAGCAGTTTATCCGGGAGGGCCGGGAATGAGCAGTTCTTC. It codes for CASSLSGRAGNEQFF.

The chain joins TRBV18 to TRBJ2-5, with 7 nucleotides matching TRBD2. The CDR3 has 15 residues. Germline V gene lookup returns CDR1 KGHSH and CDR2 LQKENI. V shed 0 bases, J shed 7 bases, and the junction held 8 bases outside the gene matches. Here the CDR3 reads CASSPPGVAGVTQYF. The CDR3 nucleotides read TGTGCCAGCTCACCACCGGGGGTGGCGGGAGTGACCCAGTACTTC. The full variable domain, with the rest looked up from reference TRBV18 and TRBJ2-5, is NAGVMQNPRHLVRRRGQEARLRCSPMKGHSHVYWYRQLPEEGLKFMVYLQKENIIDESGMPKERFSAEFPKEGPSILRIQQVVRGDSAAYFCASSPPGVAGVTQYFGPGTRLLVL.

This clone was detected once. The gene calls are TRBV27 and TRBJ2-7; D gene uncertain. The CDR3 runs to 15 residues. V lost 5 bases and J lost 0, with 14 bases in between. CDR1 is MNHEY and CDR2 is SMNVEV in the germline V gene (reference sequence). The CDR3 DNA reads TGTGCCAGCAGTCCCGAGTTCGCAGCCTCCTACGAGCAGTACTTC. Protein sequence: CASSPEFAASYEQYF.

The chain carries TRBV28 and TRBJ2-7, with TRBD1 matching over 9 bases. The CDR3 totals 14 residues. Germline values: CDR1 MDHEN, CDR2 SYDVKM. Trimming removed 10 bases from V and 2 bases from J; junction bases left unmatched: 9. The CDR3 region has the DNA TGTGCCACCATCGACAGGGGGGTCCCCTACGAGCAGTACTTC. This codes for CATIDRGVPYEQYF.

The chain's CDR3 is CASSLVQGPDTQYF. As DNA, the CDR3 is TGTGCCAGCAGCTTAGTTCAGGGCCCAGATACGCAGTATTTT. J is TRBJ2-3 and V is TRBV7-6; D possibly corresponds to TRBD1 (5 bases). CDR1 is SGHVS, CDR2 FNYEAQ, per germline. The CDR3 has 14 residues. Trimming removed 1 base at V and 4 bases at J, with 9 bases between.

The rearrangement uses TRBV11-2 and TRBJ2-2; TRBD2 might be the D (6 bases). The CDR3 length is 17 residues. V dropped 8 bases and J dropped 2 bases, with 21 bases sitting between them. Germline lookup yields CDR1 SGHAT and CDR2 FQNNGV. CDR3 amino acids: CASRRGGLAQNTGELFF. The DNA of the CDR3 is TGTGCCAGCCGTAGAGGAGGGCTAGCGCAAAACACCGGGGAGCTGTTTTTT.

The chain employs TRBV6-1 and TRBJ1-6; tentatively, D is TRBD1 (6 bases). The CDR3 is made up of 14 amino acids. Germline V CDR1 and CDR2: MNHNS, SASEGT. Between the trimmed V and J ends, which lost 1 base and 7 bases, there was a span of 8 bases. The CDR3 sequence is CASSEGRGNSPLHF. The CDR3 DNA reads TGTGCCAGCAGTGAAGGGAGGGGGAATTCACCCCTCCACTTT.

This chain connects TRBV19 to TRBJ1-1, with D possibly TRBD1 on 5 matching bases. The V gene lost 10 bases and the J gene lost 2 bases, with 14 bases spanning the gap. The CDR3 extends over 13 amino acids. CDR1 and CDR2 from the germline V gene are LNHDA and SQIVND (reference sequence). The CDR3 here is CATTRGGNTEAFF. CDR3 nucleotides: TGTGCCACGACTCGGGGGGGAAACACTGAAGCTTTCTTT.

This chain links TRBV9 with TRBJ2-3; possibly TRBD2 for D (5 bases). The germline V gene has CDR1 SGDLS and CDR2 YYNGEE. V lost 3 bases and J lost 1, with 6 bases in between. The CDR3 length is 13 residues. The CDR3 nucleotides are TGTGCCAGCAGCGCCGGGGGCACAGATACGCAGTATTTT. Translated: CASSAGGTDTQYF.

The chain employs TRBV5-6 and TRBJ2-5, with D uncertain. This CDR3 has 14 amino acids. CDR1 is SGHDT and CDR2 is YYEEEE in the germline V gene. Trimming pared 0 bases from V and 6 bases from J, leaving 12 bases between. The CDR3 coding sequence is TGTGCCAGCAGCTTGGGACATGGTCTAAAGACCCAGTACTTC. The encoded protein is CASSLGHGLKTQYF.

V gene TRBV27 combines with J gene TRBJ2-1; 9 bases fit TRBD2. Germline V gene sequence: CDR1 MNHEY, CDR2 SMNVEV (reference sequence). V gave up 1 base and J gave up 4 bases; unmatched junction bases: 5. The CDR3 length is 16 residues. CDR3 sequence: CASSLFGLAGYNEQFF. In nucleotides, the CDR3 is TGTGCCAGCAGTTTATTTGGGCTAGCGGGGTACAATGAGCAGTTCTTC.

The V and J genes are TRBV6-2 or TRBV6-3 and TRBJ2-1, with 9 positions matching TRBD2. Germline assignment: CDR1 MNHEY and CDR2 SVGEGT. The CDR3 length is 15 residues. The V and J ends lost 5 bases and 4 bases, in that order; junction bases with no gene match: 6. The CDR3 DNA reads as TGTGCCAGCAGTAAGCTGACTAGCGGATACAATGAGCAGTTCTTC. Residues: CASSKLTSGYNEQFF.

The chain carries TRBV5-1 and TRBJ2-1; 14 nucleotides align to TRBD2. Germline CDR1 and CDR2: SGHRS and YFSETQ. Trimming removed 4 bases from V and 4 bases from J; junction bases left unmatched: 4. This CDR3 region has 16 residues. The DNA for the CDR3 is TGCGCCAGCAGCCAGACTAGCGGGGGGGATTACAATGAGCAGTTCTTC. This translates into CASSQTSGGDYNEQFF. Together with reference TRBV5-1 and TRBJ2-1, the CDR3 gives the full variable domain: KAGVTQTPRYLIKTRGQQVTLSCSPISGHRSVSWYQQTPGQGLQFLFEYFSETQRNKGNFPGRFSGRQFSNSRSEMNVSTLELGDSALYLCASSQTSGGDYNEQFFGPGTRLTVL.

The chain recombines TRBV28 with TRBJ1-3; the D gene is possibly TRBD1 (5 bases). V dropped 2 bases and J dropped 1 base, with 9 bases sitting between them. Germline CDR1 is MDHEN and CDR2 is SYDVKM. There are 15 residues in the CDR3. This CDR3 reads CASSLVGGSGNTIYF. The CDR3 DNA sequence: TGTGCCAGCAGTTTAGTGGGGGGTTCTGGAAACACCATATATTTT.

This sequence joins TRBV27 and TRBJ2-2; D gene ambiguous. The CDR3 totals 14 residues. Trimming took off 6 bases at V and 0 bases at J, with 8 bases between the two ends. Per the germline V gene, CDR1 is MNHEY and CDR2 is SMNVEV (reference sequence). Written as DNA, the CDR3 is TGTGCCAGCAGACGCGGCGCGAACACCGGGGAGCTGTTTTTT. Its protein product is CASRRGANTGELFF.